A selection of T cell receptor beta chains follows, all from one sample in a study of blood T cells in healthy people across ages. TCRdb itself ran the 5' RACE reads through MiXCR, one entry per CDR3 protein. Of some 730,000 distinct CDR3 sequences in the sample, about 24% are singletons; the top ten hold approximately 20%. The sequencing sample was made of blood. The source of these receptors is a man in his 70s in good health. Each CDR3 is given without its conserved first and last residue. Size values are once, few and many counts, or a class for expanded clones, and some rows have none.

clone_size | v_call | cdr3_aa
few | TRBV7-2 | ASSFPGSRSEKLF
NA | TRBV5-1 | ASSLGGSIYGYT
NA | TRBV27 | ASSRGRELF
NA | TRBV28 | ASSSSGRGNTIY
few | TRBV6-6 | ASSYEGLDTDTQY
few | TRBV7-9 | ASSLALTSGSNEQF
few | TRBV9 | ACRDRGTTGELF
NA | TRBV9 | ASSLVRQEQF
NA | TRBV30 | AWNHDEKLF
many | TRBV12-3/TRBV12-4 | ASSLGGTGANVLT
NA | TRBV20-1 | SAVGTSGYEQF
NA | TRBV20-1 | SARPGLFAYEQY
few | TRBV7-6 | ASSLAGPNTGGLF
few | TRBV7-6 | ASSLRPRGAGSTIY
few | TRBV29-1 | SVEDATGGRGEQF
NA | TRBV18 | ASSSSGIAKNIQY
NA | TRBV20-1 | SARTDLSFREGGNEQF
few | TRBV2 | ASSELRQGGDEQF
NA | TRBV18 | ASSRLGPNTEAF
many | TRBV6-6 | ASSYRAGVGNEQF
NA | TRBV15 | ATSSLGSRDTQY
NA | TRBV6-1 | ASRSLLDTEAF
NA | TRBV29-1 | SVEGRLYGYT
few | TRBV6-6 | ASSYPKRQPMEQF
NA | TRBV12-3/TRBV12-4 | ASSFGTSQETQY
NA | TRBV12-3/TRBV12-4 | ASSANTGGFGNQPQH
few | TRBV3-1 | ASSQYTGKDTEAF
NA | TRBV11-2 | ASNPIGGEQF
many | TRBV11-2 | ASSQGHQETQY
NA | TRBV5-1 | ASSLRVPDSPLH
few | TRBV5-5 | ASSLGLAGGLSSYEQY
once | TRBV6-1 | ASSEGGTSGNLETQY
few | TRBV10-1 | ASSVGQGDEQY
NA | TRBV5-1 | ASSFSPPVGGASSYEQY
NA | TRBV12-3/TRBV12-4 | ASTPGPDTQY
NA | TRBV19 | ASTLRGQRFEAF
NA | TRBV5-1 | ASGDQVDSPLH
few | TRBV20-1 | SATSGRASYNEQF
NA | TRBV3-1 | ASSRRGTGLHEQL
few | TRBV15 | AIPGTSTRDGQF
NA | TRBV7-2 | ASSLDLGVGYT
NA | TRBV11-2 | ASSLDPPSYT
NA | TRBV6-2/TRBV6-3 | ASRQIAGVGEQF
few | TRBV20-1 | SARPSDRGDQPQQ
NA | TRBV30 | AWSVSRRKTQY
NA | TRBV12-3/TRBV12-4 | ASSSLGDSSGNTIY
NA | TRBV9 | ASSGGDKGKNIQY